One and the same sample provided the 30 T cell receptor beta chains below, sequenced in a study of T-cell reconstitution after alpha-beta-depleted transplantation in children. Molecular barcoding with unique molecular identifiers was used for the TCRbeta library. A single record per CDR3 protein comes from TCRdb applying MiXCR to the PCR reads. This repertoire shows 250,000 to 300,000 distinct CDR3 sequences, around 9.1% found once; its top ten account for roughly 7%. This sample comprised PBMCs, obtained before TCRalphabeta/CD19-depleted stem cell transplant. The receptors were gathered from a boy under two years old with acute myeloid leukemia, due to receive a stem cell transplant.

This clonotype was found many times. The gene calls are TRBV12-3 or TRBV12-4 and TRBJ2-1, with a tentative D call TRBD2 (5 bases). The CDR3 totals 10 residues. Trimming took off 7 bases at V and 12 bases at J, with 10 bases between the two ends. CDR3 protein: CASKARVQFF. CDR3 DNA sequence: TGTGCCAGCAAGGCGCGGGTGCAGTTCTTC.

This clonotype was detected ten times or more. J is TRBJ1-1 and V is TRBV5-1; TRBD1 agrees at 9 bases. Germline CDR1 reads SGHRS; CDR2 reads YFSETQ. Trimming removed 0 bases from V and 1 base from J; junction bases left unmatched: 4. This CDR3 comprises 16 residues. The CDR3 sequence: CASSLGLQGANTEAFF. The CDR3 DNA is TGCGCCAGCAGCTTGGGGCTACAGGGGGCGAACACTGAAGCTTTCTTT.

This clonotype showed up many times. The rearrangement uses TRBV6-2 or TRBV6-3 and TRBJ2-1; 8 bases map to TRBD1. Per germline, CDR1 MNHEY and CDR2 SVGEGT. This CDR3 spans 15 amino acids. After removal of 6 bases from V and 2 bases from J, the junction contained 6 bases not matched to a gene. The CDR3 loop reads CASRLGTGPYNEQFF. CDR3 in DNA: TGTGCCAGCAGATTAGGGACAGGACCCTACAATGAGCAGTTCTTC.

This clonotype has ten or more counts. V is TRBV15 and J is TRBJ2-4; D is ambiguous. Trimming cost V 1 base and J 0 bases, with 10 bases left between them. The CDR3 is made up of 16 amino acids. Germline-derived CDR1 and CDR2 are LNHNV and YYDKDF (reference sequence). The CDR3 region is CATSRVAAVAKNIQYF. The CDR3 bases are TGTGCCACCAGCAGAGTGGCAGCAGTAGCCAAAAACATTCAGTACTTC.

The J gene is TRBJ1-2, the V gene TRBV3-1; possibly TRBD1 for D (6 bases). CDR1 LGHDT and CDR2 YNNKEL come from the germline V gene (reference sequence). This CDR3 has 15 residues. Trimming removed 4 bases from V and 3 bases from J, with 15 bases in between. The CDR3: CASSRGPASDYGYTF. In nucleotides, the CDR3 is TGTGCCAGCAGCCGGGGGCCCGCGTCGGACTATGGCTACACCTTC.

This clonotype was seen ten or more times. The V call is TRBV3-1, the J call TRBJ2-7; D remains unclear. This CDR3 spans 13 amino acids. Germline V gene lookup returns CDR1 LGHDT and CDR2 YNNKEL (reference sequence). Trimming removed 1 base from V and 1 base from J, with 5 bases in between. The chain's CDR3 is CASSQARSYEQYF. The CDR3, as DNA: TGTGCCAGCAGCCAAGCCCGGTCCTACGAGCAGTACTTC.

This clonotype was detected ten times or more. The CDR3: CASSPVLPQETQYF. DNA for the CDR3: TGTGCCAGCTCACCAGTACTTCCCCAAGAGACCCAGTACTTC. This rearrangement joins TRBV18 to TRBJ2-5; no definite D call. In germline, CDR1 is KGHSH, CDR2 LQKENI. The length of the CDR3 is 14 residues. Between the trimmed V and J ends, which lost 2 bases and 1 base, there was a span of 8 bases.

In the case of this clonotype: A much more abundant neighbour one base away suggests this may be a read error. The chain combines TRBV27 with TRBJ2-3; 7 bases align to TRBD2. After removal of 4 bases from V and 2 bases from J, the junction contained 9 bases not matched to a gene. This CDR3 has 16 residues. CDR1 is MNHEY, CDR2 SMNVEV, per germline (reference sequence). The CDR3 protein is CASSSILGGVTDTQYF. The CDR3, as DNA: TGTGCCAGCAGTTCGATCCTGGGGGGGGTCACAGATACGCAGTATTTT.

Turning to this clonotype: A much bigger clone sits one base away, suggesting this may be a read error. The V and J genes are TRBV5-6 and TRBJ2-7; D is perhaps TRBD1 (6 bases). This CDR3 has 15 residues. Between the trimmed V and J ends, which lost 6 bases and 0 bases, there was a span of 16 bases. The germline gives CDR1 SGHDT, CDR2 YYEEEE. Here the CDR3 DNA reads TGTGCCAGCACCTTCTGGGACAAGATCTCCTACGAGCAGTACTTC. Translating it yields CASTFWDKISYEQYF. Variable domain in full (rest from reference TRBV5-6 and TRBJ2-7): DAGVTQSPTHLIKTRGQQVTLRCSPKSGHDTVSWYQQALGQGPQFIFQYYEEEERQRGNFPDRFSGHQFPNYSSELNVNALLLGDSALYLCASTFWDKISYEQYFGPGTRLTVT.

This clonotype was seen many times. The V and J genes are TRBV24-1 and TRBJ2-6, with a tentative D call TRBD2 (5 bases). The CDR3 is made up of 16 amino acids. Germline CDR1 is KGHDR and CDR2 is SFDVKD. The V and J ends lost 3 bases and 0 bases respectively, with 8 bases between them. The CDR3 here is CATSDTGDSGANVLTF. DNA of the CDR3: TGTGCCACCAGTGATACCGGGGACTCTGGGGCCAACGTCCTGACTTTC.

In this sample, this clonotype turned up many times. V usage is TRBV11-2 and J usage is TRBJ1-1; D is unresolved. Trimming pared 4 bases from V and 4 bases from J, leaving 13 bases between. The CDR3 extends over 14 amino acids. Germline CDR1 and CDR2: SGHAT and FQNNGV. Here the CDR3 DNA reads TGTGCCAGCAGCTGGGAGGGCGTGATCACTGAAGCTTTCTTT. Amino acid sequence: CASSWEGVITEAFF.

This clonotype came up many times. V and J are TRBV20-1 and TRBJ1-3; a weak D match, TRBD1 (6 bases). The V end lost 5 bases, the J end lost 1 base, and 12 bases lay between the germline ends. Germline V CDR1 and CDR2: DFQATT, SNEGSKA (reference sequence). The CDR3 runs 14 residues. CDR3 nucleotides: TGCAGTGCTCTGTCGAGGGGGTCTGGAAACACCATATATTTT. This encodes CSALSRGSGNTIYF.

The sample holds many counts of this clonotype. Germline is not matched at one junction end, which may reflect a read error. This rearrangement joins TRBV4-2 to TRBJ2-1, with TRBD2 matching 11 bases. The CDR3 totals 18 residues. Germline lookup yields CDR1 LGHNA and CDR2 YNFKEQ. CDR3 sequence: CASSQDGSGGASNNEQFF. CDR3 DNA sequence: TGTGCCAGCAGCCAAGACGGTAGCGGGGGGGCCTCCAACAATGAGCAGTTCTTC.

This sequence joins TRBV12-3 or TRBV12-4 and TRBJ1-1; possible D gene TRBD1, 6 bases. The CDR3 is 14 residues long. V lost 6 bases, J lost 7 bases, and 18 bases lay in between. The CDR3 loop is CASSPGDPVVEAFF. For the CDR3, the DNA is TGTGCCAGCAGCCCAGGGGACCCGGTGGTTGAAGCTTTCTTT.

A word on this clonotype: A much larger clone sits a single nucleotide away, making a read error possible. This sequence joins TRBV20-1 and TRBJ2-3; D not certain. The CDR3 totals 13 residues. The V gene's germline CDR1 is DFQATT and CDR2 SNEGSKA (reference sequence). V lost 0 bases and J lost 3, with 7 bases in between. CDR3 protein: CSARERPTDTQYF. The DNA for the CDR3 is TGCAGTGCTAGAGAGAGGCCTACAGATACGCAGTATTTT.

This clonotype was observed many times. This chain links TRBV4-2 with TRBJ2-3, with D unclear. CDR3 size: 14 residues. The germline CDR1 and CDR2 sequences are LGHNA and YNFKEQ. Trimming cost V 9 bases and J 1 base, with 14 bases left between them. CDR3 DNA sequence: TGTGCCAGTGTGCCCGCCGGCGGCACAGATACGCAGTATTTT. It specifies CASVPAGGTDTQYF.

The chain links TRBV7-2 to TRBJ2-7; 8 nucleotides line up with TRBD2. The CDR3 has 15 amino acids. The V gene end was trimmed by 3 bases and the J gene end by 3 bases; junction bases not matched to a gene: 7. Germline V gene sequence: CDR1 SGHTA, CDR2 FQGNSA. CDR3 protein: CASSFFSGVLYEQYF. The CDR3 DNA is TGTGCCAGCAGCTTCTTTAGCGGGGTACTCTACGAGCAGTACTTC.

This clonotype was seen a handful of times. The chain combines TRBV14 with TRBJ2-3, with D possibly TRBD2 on 6 matching bases. Germline CDR1 is SGHDN and CDR2 is FVKESK. The CDR3 length is 18 residues. V was trimmed by 1 base and J by 8 bases, leaving 25 bases between them. Here the CDR3 DNA reads TGTGCCAGCAGCCAAGGGCCTCTAGCGTACCAAAACTACTTTACGCAGTATTTT. As protein: CASSQGPLAYQNYFTQYF.

Points on this clonotype: This may come from a read error, since a much larger clone is one base off. The V and J genes are TRBV29-1 and TRBJ1-1; weak D call: TRBD1 (5 bases). In germline, CDR1 is SQVTM, CDR2 ANQGSEA. V was pared by 4 bases and J by 0 bases, with 12 bases between. The CDR3 runs 14 residues. The CDR3 protein is CSVALGVLNTEAFF. In nucleotides, the CDR3 is TGCAGCGTTGCTTTGGGGGTCTTGAACACTGAAGCTTTCTTT.

This clonotype was seen many times. The gene calls are TRBV9 and TRBJ2-5; 8 nucleotides agree with TRBD2. This CDR3 has 15 residues. CDR1 and CDR2 (germline): SGDLS, YYNGEE. Trimming cost V 0 bases and J 4 bases; bases outside gene matches: 5. CDR3 nucleotides: TGTGCCAGCAGCGTAGGAGCGGGAGCTTTAGAGACCCAGTACTTC. Its protein product is CASSVGAGALETQYF.

This clonotype was seen repeatedly, ten times or more. The chain recombines TRBV29-1 with TRBJ1-2; 8 bases agree with TRBD1. Germline CDR1 and CDR2: SQVTM and ANQGSEA. This CDR3 is 13 amino acids long. Trimming cost V 3 bases and J 6 bases; bases outside gene matches: 6. The CDR3 nucleotides read TGCAGCGTTGACGCGGACAGGGCGAATGGCTACACCTTC. Translating gives CSVDADRANGYTF.

The chain recombines TRBV28 with TRBJ1-5; D may be TRBD1 (6 bases). Between the trimmed V and J ends, which lost 5 bases and 3 bases, there was a span of 17 bases. The CDR3 runs to 16 residues. Germline CDR1 is MDHEN and CDR2 is SYDVKM. The CDR3 reads CASSRTRQVINQPQHF. The CDR3 nucleotides read TGTGCCAGCAGTCGCACGAGACAGGTGATCAATCAGCCCCAGCATTTT. Using reference TRBV28 and TRBJ1-5 for the parts outside the CDR3, the full variable domain is DVKVTQSSRYLVKRTGEKVFLECVQDMDHENMFWYRQDPGLGLRLIYFSYDVKMKEKGDIPEGYSVSREKKERFSLILESASTNQTSMYLCASSRTRQVINQPQHFGDGTRLSIL.

In this sample, this clonotype turned up once. A much larger clone sits a single nucleotide away, making a read error possible. The rearrangement links TRBV4-3 to TRBJ2-7; maybe TRBD2 (7 bases). The CDR3 loop spans 15 amino acids. CDR1 and CDR2 from the germline V gene are LGHNA and YSLEER. Deletions cut 4 bases from V and 3 bases from J, with 16 bases between. This CDR3 reads CASSLLVRGGYEQYF. The DNA of the CDR3 is TGCGCCAGCAGCCTCCTGGTTAGGGGGGGCTACGAGCAGTACTTC.

This clonotype was seen at least ten times. This chain uses TRBV11-1 with TRBJ2-1; D uncertain. This CDR3 region has 12 residues. CDR1 and CDR2 (germline): SGHAT, FQDESV (reference sequence). V gave up 5 bases and J gave up 10 bases, with 12 bases separating them. Here the CDR3 DNA reads TGTGCCAGCAGCCAACGGCTCCGGGAGCAGTTCTTC. Translated, it gives CASSQRLREQFF.

The chain uses TRBV9 and TRBJ1-4; 7 positions agree with TRBD1. The J segment lost 4 bases and the V segment lost 4 bases, leaving 4 bases of the junction unmatched. Germline values: CDR1 SGDLS, CDR2 YYNGEE. The CDR3 is 14 residues long. The CDR3 DNA is TGTGCCAGCAGCCAGGGACAGAATAATGAAAAACTGTTTTTT. This encodes CASSQGQNNEKLFF.

This clonotype occurred many times. The chain carries TRBV5-6 and TRBJ2-7; 11 bases match TRBD1. The CDR3 loop spans 14 amino acids. Germline V gene data show CDR1 as SGHDT and CDR2 as YYEEEE. V lost 5 bases and J lost 12; bases outside the gene matches: 13. DNA of the CDR3: TGTGCCAGCAGTCTGGGACAGGGGGTGCTTATGGGGTACTTC. Translation gives CASSLGQGVLMGYF.

The rearrangement joins TRBV7-9 to TRBJ2-7; 7 bases align to TRBD2. Germline lookup yields CDR1 SEHNR and CDR2 FQNEAQ (reference sequence). The CDR3 length is 16 residues. With 4 bases clipped from V and 4 bases from J, the junction kept 13 bases outside the gene matches. CDR3 in amino acids: CASSSGRGRAGYEQYF. The CDR3 nucleotides read TGTGCCAGCAGCTCAGGGAGGGGCCGGGCGGGTTACGAGCAGTACTTC. The full variable domain, rest sourced from reference TRBV7-9 and TRBJ2-7, is DTGVSQNPRHKITKRGQNVTFRCDPISEHNRLYWYRQTLGQGPEFLTYFQNEAQLEKSRLLSDRFSAERPKGSFSTLEIQRTEQGDSAMYLCASSSGRGRAGYEQYFGPGTRLTVT.

In the case of this clonotype: Being one base from a much bigger clone, this may be a read error. V is TRBV5-8 and J is TRBJ2-6, with 7 nucleotides matching TRBD2. From germline, CDR1 is SGHTS and CDR2 YDEGEE. The CDR3 consists of 16 residues. The CDR3 nucleotides are TGTGCCAGCGGCTTGGTACGGGGGGCTGGGGCCAACGTCCTGACTTTC. Amino acids: CASGLVRGAGANVLTF.

This clonotype was detected many times. The chain is built from TRBV28 and TRBJ1-1, with D maybe TRBD1 (5 bases). V was pared by 2 bases and J by 5 bases, with 12 bases between. The germline CDR1 and CDR2 sequences are MDHEN and SYDVKM. This CDR3 has 14 residues. CDR3 in DNA: TGTGCCAGCAGTTTAATACAGGTCAGGACTGAAGCTTTCTTT. Amino acids: CASSLIQVRTEAFF.

This clonotype was found many times. V gene TRBV7-2 combines with J gene TRBJ2-4; D perhaps matches TRBD1 (5 bases). Germline CDR1 reads SGHTA; CDR2 reads FQGNSA. The CDR3 length is 13 residues. The V and J ends lost 1 base and 4 bases respectively, with 5 bases between them. CDR3 protein: CASSLDRKNIQYF. In DNA form, the CDR3 reads TGTGCCAGCAGCTTAGACAGGAAAAACATTCAGTACTTC.